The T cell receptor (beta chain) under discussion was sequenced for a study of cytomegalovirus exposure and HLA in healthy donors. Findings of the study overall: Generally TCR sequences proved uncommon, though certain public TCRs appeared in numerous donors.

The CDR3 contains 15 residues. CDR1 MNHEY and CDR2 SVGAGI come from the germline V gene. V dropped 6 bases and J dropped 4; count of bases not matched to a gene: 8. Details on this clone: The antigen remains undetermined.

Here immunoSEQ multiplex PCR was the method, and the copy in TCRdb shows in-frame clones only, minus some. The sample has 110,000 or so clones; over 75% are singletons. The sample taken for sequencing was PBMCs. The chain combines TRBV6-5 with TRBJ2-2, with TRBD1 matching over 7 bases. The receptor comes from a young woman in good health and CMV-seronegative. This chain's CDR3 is CASSRGTGATGELFF. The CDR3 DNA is TGTGCCAGCAGCCGCGGAACAGGGGCCACCGGGGAGCTGTTTTTT.